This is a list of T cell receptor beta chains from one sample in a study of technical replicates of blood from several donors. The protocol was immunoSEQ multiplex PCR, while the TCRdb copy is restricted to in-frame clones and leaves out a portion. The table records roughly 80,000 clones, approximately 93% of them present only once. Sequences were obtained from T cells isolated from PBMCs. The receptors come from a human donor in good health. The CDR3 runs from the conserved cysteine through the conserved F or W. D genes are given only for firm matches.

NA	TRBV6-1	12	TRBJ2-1	TGTGCCAGCCGAAGGCGGTACAATGAGCAGTTCTTC	CASRRRYNEQFF
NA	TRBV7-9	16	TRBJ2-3	TGTGCCAGCAGCAATCTAGCGCGAGAAAGCACAGATACGCAGTATTTT	CASSNLARESTDTQYF
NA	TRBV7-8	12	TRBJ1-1	TGTGCCAGCAGCTTAGTAGGCCAGGGAGCTTTCTTT	CASSLVGQGAFF
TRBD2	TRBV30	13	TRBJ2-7	TGTGCCTGGAGGGAACTAGCGTACTTCGAGCAGTACTTC	CAWRELAYFEQYF
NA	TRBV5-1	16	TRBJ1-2	TGCGCCAGCAGCCCGGCGATAGGGGGTTATAGCTATGGCTACACCTTC	CASSPAIGGYSYGYTF
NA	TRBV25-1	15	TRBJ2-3	TGTGCCAGCAGTTTCCACAGGCTTAACACAGATACGCAGTATTTT	CASSFHRLNTDTQYF
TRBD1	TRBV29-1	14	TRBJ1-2	TGCAGCGTTCCGACAGGGGGCTCGAACTATGGCTACACCTTC	CSVPTGGSNYGYTF
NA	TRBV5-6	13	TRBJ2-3	TGTGCCAGCAGCTTGCCGGGGATAGATACGCAGTATTTT	CASSLPGIDTQYF
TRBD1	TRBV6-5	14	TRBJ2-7	TGTGCCAGCAGTGCCCAGGGGGCATTATACGAGCAGTACTTC	CASSAQGALYEQYF
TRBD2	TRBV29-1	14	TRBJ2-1	TGCAGCGTTGACACTAGCGGGGCAAACAATGAGCAGTTCTTC	CSVDTSGANNEQFF
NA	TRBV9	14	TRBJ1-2	TGTGCCAGCAGCGTAGATCTGGGTGCAGGTGGCTACACCTTC	CASSVDLGAGGYTF
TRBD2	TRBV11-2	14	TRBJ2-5	TGTGCCAGCACCCCAGGAGCGGGGCAAGAGACCCAGTACTTC	CASTPGAGQETQYF
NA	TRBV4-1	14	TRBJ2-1	TGCGCCAGCAGCCGACAGAGCCTTTACAATGAGCAGTTCTTC	CASSRQSLYNEQFF
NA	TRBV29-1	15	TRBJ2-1	TGCAGCGTACTTAACAGGCGCAGCTCCTACAATGAGCAGTTCTTC	CSVLNRRSSYNEQFF
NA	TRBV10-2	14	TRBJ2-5	TGCGCCAGCAGTGTAGGGGGTAGACAAGAGACCCAGTACTTC	CASSVGGRQETQYF
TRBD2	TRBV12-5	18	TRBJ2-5	TGTGCTAGTGGTTCTGGGACTAGCGGAACTCCATGGGGAGAGACCCAGTACTTC	CASGSGTSGTPWGETQYF
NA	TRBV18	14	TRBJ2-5	TGTGCCAGCTCACCGGGCCAGCACCAAGAGACCCAGTACTTC	CASSPGQHQETQYF
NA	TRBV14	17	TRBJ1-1	TGTGCCAGCAGCCAAGACTTACTAAGGGGTTCGAATACTGAAGCTTTCTTT	CASSQDLLRGSNTEAFF
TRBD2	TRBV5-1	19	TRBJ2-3	TGCGCCAGCAGCTTGGCCCGAAGCGGGAGTATAATCAGCACAGATACGCAGTATTTT	CASSLARSGSIISTDTQYF
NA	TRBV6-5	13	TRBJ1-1	TGTGCCAGCAGTCCCCCAGGGAACACTGAAGCTTTCTTT	CASSPPGNTEAFF
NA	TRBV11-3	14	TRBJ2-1	TGTGCCAGCAGCTTAGACAGGGGCTACAATGAGCAGTTCTTC	CASSLDRGYNEQFF
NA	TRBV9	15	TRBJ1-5	TGTGCCAGCAGCGTAGTGCCGGGTCCGGGACAGCCCCAGCATTTT	CASSVVPGPGQPQHF
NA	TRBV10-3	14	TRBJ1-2	TGTGCCATCAGTGCCACGGGGGGCCCTATTGGCTACACCTTC	CAISATGGPIGYTF
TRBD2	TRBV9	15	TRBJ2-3	TGTGCCAGCAGCGTAGGCCTAGCGGGACTAAATACGCAGTATTTT	CASSVGLAGLNTQYF
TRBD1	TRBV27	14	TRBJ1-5	TGTGCCAGCAGTTTCCGCGACAGGGATCAGCCCCAGCATTTT	CASSFRDRDQPQHF
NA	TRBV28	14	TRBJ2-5	TGTGCCAGCAGTTTAGCGGGCCTCCAAGAGACCCAGTACTTC	CASSLAGLQETQYF
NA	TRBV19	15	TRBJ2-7	TGTGCCAGTAGTATAAGCAGGGAAGCTCGGCGCGAGCAGTACTTC	CASSISREARREQYF
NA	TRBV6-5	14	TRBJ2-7	TGTGCCAGCAGTTACGGTGACAGTACCTACGAGCAGTACTTC	CASSYGDSTYEQYF
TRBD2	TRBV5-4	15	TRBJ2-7	TGTGCCAGCAGCCCCGGGCTAGCGGGAGGGTACGAGCAGTACTTC	CASSPGLAGGYEQYF
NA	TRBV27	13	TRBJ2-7	TGTGCCAGCAGTTTGTCAGCGGCCGGCGAGCAGTACTTC	CASSLSAAGEQYF
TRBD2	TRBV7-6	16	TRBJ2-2	TGTGCCAGCAGCTTAGAAATAGCGGGTAACACCGGGGAGCTGTTTTTT	CASSLEIAGNTGELFF
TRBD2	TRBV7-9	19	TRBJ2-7	TGTGCCAGCCTCCCTTTGGAGCTAGCGGGAGTTCGACGCCCCTACGAGCAGTACTTC	CASLPLELAGVRRPYEQYF
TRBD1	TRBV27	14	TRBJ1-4	TGTGCCAGCAGCCGGACAGGGCCTAATGAAAAACTGTTTTTT	CASSRTGPNEKLFF
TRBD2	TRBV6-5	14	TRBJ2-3	TGTGCCAGCACCACCGATCGGGAGGCAGATACGCAGTATTTT	CASTTDREADTQYF
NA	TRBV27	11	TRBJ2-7	TGTGCCAGCAAAACATCCTACGAGCAGTACTTC	CASKTSYEQYF
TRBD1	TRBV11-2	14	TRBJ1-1	TGTGCCAGCAGCTTCGACAGGGGGCTAACTGAAGCTTTCTTT	CASSFDRGLTEAFF
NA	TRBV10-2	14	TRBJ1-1	TGCGCCAGCAGTGAGACCCGGGGGAACACTGAAGCTTTCTTT	CASSETRGNTEAFF
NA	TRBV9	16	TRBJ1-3	TGTGCCAGCAGCGTAGGGGCCAGCTACTCTGGAAACACCATATATTTT	CASSVGASYSGNTIYF
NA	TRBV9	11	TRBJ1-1	TGTGCCAGCATGAGGGACAATGAAGCTTTCTTT	CASMRDNEAFF
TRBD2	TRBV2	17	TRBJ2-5	TGTGCCAGCAGTGAACACCCGGGACTAGCGGTTTTCGAGACCCAGTACTTC	CASSEHPGLAVFETQYF
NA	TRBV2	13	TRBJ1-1	TGTGCCAGCAGTTTACAGCTGAACACTGAAGCTTTCTTT	CASSLQLNTEAFF
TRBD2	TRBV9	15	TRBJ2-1	TGTGCCAGCAGCGTCGGGACTAGCTCTTACAATGAGCAGTTCTTC	CASSVGTSSYNEQFF
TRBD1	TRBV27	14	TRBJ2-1	TGTGCCAGCAGTCACGGGACAGGGGGGCTAGAGCAGTTCTTC	CASSHGTGGLEQFF
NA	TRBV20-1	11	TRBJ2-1	TGCAGTGCCCTGTACGGGAATGAGCAGTTCTTC	CSALYGNEQFF
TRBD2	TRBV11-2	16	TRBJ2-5	TGTGCCAGCAGCTTAGAATTAGCGGGGACCCAAGAGACCCAGTACTTC	CASSLELAGTQETQYF
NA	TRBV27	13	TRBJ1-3	TGTGCCAGCAGTTCCGGACTCGGAAACACCATATATTTT	CASSSGLGNTIYF
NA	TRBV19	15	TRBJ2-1	TGTGCCAGTAGTTCAGACTCCGCCTCCTACAATGAGCAGTTCTTC	CASSSDSASYNEQFF
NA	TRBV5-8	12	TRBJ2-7	TGTGCCAGCAGCCTGGAGGACAGCGAGCAGTACTTC	CASSLEDSEQYF
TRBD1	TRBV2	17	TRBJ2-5	TGTGCCAGCAGTCTTTCCCCTACAACAGGGGGCCAAGAGACCCAGTACTTC	CASSLSPTTGGQETQYF
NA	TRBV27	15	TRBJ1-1	TGTGCCAGCAGTTTAAGCAGGGGCCTGAACACTGAAGCTTTCTTT	CASSLSRGLNTEAFF
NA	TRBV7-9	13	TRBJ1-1	TGTGCCAGCAGCGCACCAGTTTTCACTGAAGCTTTCTTT	CASSAPVFTEAFF
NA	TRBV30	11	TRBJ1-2	TGTGCCTGGGGCACCAACTATGGCTACACCTTC	CAWGTNYGYTF
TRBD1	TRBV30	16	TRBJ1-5	TGTGCCTGGAGTGAAGGGACAGATCTTCTCAATCAGCCCCAGCATTTT	CAWSEGTDLLNQPQHF
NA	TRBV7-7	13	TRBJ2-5	TGTGCTAGCAGCCAAAGTAACGGGGAGACCCAGTACTTC	CASSQSNGETQYF